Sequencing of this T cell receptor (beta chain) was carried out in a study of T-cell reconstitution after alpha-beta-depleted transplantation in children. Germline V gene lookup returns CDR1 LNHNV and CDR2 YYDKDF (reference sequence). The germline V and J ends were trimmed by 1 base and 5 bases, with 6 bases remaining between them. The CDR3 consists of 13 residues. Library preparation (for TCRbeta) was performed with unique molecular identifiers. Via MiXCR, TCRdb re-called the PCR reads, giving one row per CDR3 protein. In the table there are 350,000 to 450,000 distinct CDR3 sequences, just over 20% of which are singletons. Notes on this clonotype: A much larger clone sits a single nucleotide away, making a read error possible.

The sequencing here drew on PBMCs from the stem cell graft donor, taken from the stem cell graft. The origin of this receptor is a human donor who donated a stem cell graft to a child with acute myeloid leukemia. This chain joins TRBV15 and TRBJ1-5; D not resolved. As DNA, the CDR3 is TGTGCCACCAGCAGAGCTCCCTATCAGCCCCAGCATTTT. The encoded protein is CATSRAPYQPQHF.